These T cell receptor beta chains were read from a single sample in a study of cytomegalovirus exposure and HLA in healthy donors. TCRdb's table, derived via immunoSEQ multiplex PCR, lists solely in-frame clones and lacks some. Counted here are 95,000 or so clones, 80% to 85% occurring once; the ten biggest clones make up about 3.9%. The sample consisted of PBMCs. The origin of the receptors is a woman in her 70s in good health and CMV-seropositive. Each CDR3 is given with its conserved first and last residue. D genes are given only for firm matches. Rows give clone size only sometimes, using once, few, many, or a class for an expanded clone.

d_call j_call v_call clone_size cdr3_aa cdr3_nt
NA TRBJ1-4 TRBV10-3 few CAISLGQNEKLFF TGTGCCATCAGCCTCGGACAGAATGAAAAACTGTTTTTT
NA TRBJ2-5 TRBV11-3 NA CASSLSGPKETQYF TGTGCCAGCAGCTTAAGTGGGCCGAAAGAGACCCAGTACTTC
TRBD2 TRBJ2-4 TRBV29-1 NA CSIGLAGGRGNIQYF TGCAGCATCGGACTAGCGGGAGGAAGAGGAAACATTCAGTACTTC
TRBD2 TRBJ2-1 TRBV5-8 NA CASSLLAGGLGSYNEQFF TGTGCCAGCAGCTTGCTAGCGGGAGGGCTGGGCTCCTACAATGAGCAGTTCTTC
NA TRBJ2-3 TRBV6-4 once CASSDSLDTQYF TGTGCCAGCAGTGACTCCTTGGATACGCAGTATTTT
TRBD2 TRBJ2-7 TRBV25-1 NA CATNRTRASEQYF TGTGCCACCAACAGGACTAGAGCTTCCGAGCAGTACTTC
TRBD2 TRBJ2-7 TRBV7-9 NA CASSYTSGLAGDEQYF TGTGCCAGCAGCTACACGTCCGGACTAGCGGGAGACGAGCAGTACTTC
NA TRBJ2-2 TRBV4-3 few CASSQSGAYLLGELFF TGCGCCAGCAGCCAATCAGGGGCCTACTTATTGGGGGAGCTGTTTTTT
TRBD1 TRBJ1-4 TRBV5-4 few CASSNRTGVNEKLFF TGTGCCAGCAGCAATCGGACAGGGGTGAATGAAAAACTGTTTTTT
TRBD2 TRBJ2-2 TRBV10-1 NA CASSDPAGVPGELFF TGCGCCAGCAGTGATCCAGCGGGAGTGCCCGGGGAGCTGTTTTTT
TRBD2 TRBJ2-3 TRBV19 once CASSMLRGRGDTQYF TGTGCCAGTAGTATGCTTCGGGGGAGGGGAGATACGCAGTATTTT
NA TRBJ2-7 TRBV2 NA CASSEQGSNYEQYF TGTGCCAGCAGTGAACAGGGGTCGAATTACGAGCAGTACTTC
TRBD2 TRBJ2-1 TRBV19 NA CASSKGRGVGYNEQFF TGTGCCAGTAGTAAGGGGCGGGGGGTAGGGTACAATGAGCAGTTCTTC
NA TRBJ1-1 TRBV30 few CAWSYTEAFF TGTGCCTGGAGCTACACTGAAGCTTTCTTT
TRBD2 TRBJ2-5 TRBV7-2 NA CASSLGWAGATQYF TGTGCCAGCAGCTTAGGATGGGCGGGAGCAACCCAGTACTTC
TRBD1 TRBJ1-5 TRBV7-8 NA CASSLAGQGINSNQPQHF TGTGCCAGCAGCTTAGCGGGACAGGGGATTAATAGCAATCAGCCCCAGCATTTT
NA TRBJ1-5 TRBV2 NA CASSEGQGRSQHF TGTGCCAGCAGTGAAGGCCAGGGTAGGTCCCAGCATTTT
TRBD1 TRBJ2-7 TRBV15 NA CATSRSQGPRHEQYF TGTGCCACCAGCAGATCACAGGGGCCCCGCCACGAGCAGTACTTC
NA TRBJ2-1 TRBV29-1 NA CSVELSNEQFF TGCAGCGTTGAACTAAGCAATGAGCAGTTCTTC
TRBD1 TRBJ2-2 TRBV28 NA CASSGTGTANTGELFF TGTGCCAGCAGTGGCACCGGGACAGCCAACACCGGGGAGCTGTTTTTT
NA TRBJ1-4 TRBV9 once CASSVEGTIGEKLFF TGTGCCAGCAGCGTAGAGGGGACAATTGGTGAAAAACTGTTTTTT
NA TRBJ2-7 TRBV5-6 NA CASSFRLWGQAYEQYF TGTGCCAGCAGCTTTAGGCTCTGGGGCCAAGCGTACGAGCAGTACTTC
TRBD1 TRBJ2-7 TRBV11-2 NA CASSPGQGTTYEQYF TGTGCCAGCAGCCCCGGACAGGGGACAACCTACGAGCAGTACTTC
NA TRBJ1-1 TRBV7-6 medium-sized CASSAGWDTEAFF TGTGCCAGCAGTGCAGGGTGGGACACTGAAGCTTTCTTT
TRBD2 TRBJ2-2 TRBV19 NA CASKRGRTGELFF TGTGCCAGTAAGCGGGGGCGTACCGGGGAGCTGTTTTTT
NA TRBJ1-2 TRBV18 NA CASSPSLDYGYTF TGTGCCAGCTCACCAAGCCTCGACTATGGCTACACCTTC
NA TRBJ1-1 TRBV5-6 NA CASSLRDRGWNTEAFF TGTGCCAGCAGCTTGCGCGATAGGGGATGGAACACTGAAGCTTTCTTT
TRBD1 TRBJ2-7 TRBV11-2 NA CASSPQVTGSEQYF TGTGCCAGCAGCCCTCAGGTGACAGGGAGCGAGCAGTACTTC
TRBD2 TRBJ2-1 TRBV5-4 NA CASSRTSDYNEQFF TGTGCCAGCAGCCGGACTAGCGACTACAATGAGCAGTTCTTC
NA TRBJ2-1 TRBV19 NA CASSSGTYNEQFF TGTGCCAGTAGCTCGGGGACCTACAATGAGCAGTTCTTC
NA TRBJ2-7 TRBV7-9 NA CASSTQLTEQYF TGTGCCAGCAGCACGCAACTAACAGAGCAGTACTTC
NA TRBJ2-1 TRBV7-2 NA CASSLGGLGDEQFF TGTGCCAGCAGCTTGGGGGGGCTGGGCGATGAGCAGTTCTTC
TRBD2 TRBJ2-1 TRBV9 NA CASSVGTSGRNEQFF TGTGCCAGCAGCGTAGGTACTAGCGGGAGAAATGAGCAGTTCTTC
NA TRBJ1-4 TRBV5-5 NA CASTRERAPTTNEKLFF TGTGCCAGCACCCGGGAGAGGGCACCCACAACTAATGAAAAACTGTTTTTT
TRBD1 TRBJ1-4 TRBV5-1 NA CASSSQGAVGEKLFF TGCGCCAGCAGCTCGCAGGGGGCAGTGGGGGAAAAACTGTTTTTT
NA TRBJ1-2 TRBV11-2 few CASSQRGEGTGYTF TGTGCCAGCAGCCAGCGGGGGGAAGGGACCGGCTACACCTTC
NA TRBJ1-4 TRBV7-9 NA CASSLGGLANEKLFF TGTGCCAGCAGCTTAGGGGGGCTAGCTAATGAAAAACTGTTTTTT
TRBD1 TRBJ1-1 TRBV5-4 NA CASRSTGADTEAFF TGTGCCAGCAGGTCGACAGGGGCTGACACTGAAGCTTTCTTT
TRBD2 TRBJ2-1 TRBV14 NA CASSQPGGREGRYEQFF TGTGCCAGCAGCCAACCCGGGGGGCGGGAGGGCCGGTATGAGCAGTTCTTC
NA TRBJ1-1 TRBV5-1 NA CASSAGRGDTEAFF TGCGCCAGCAGCGCGGGACGAGGGGACACTGAAGCTTTCTTT
TRBD2 TRBJ2-7 TRBV7-8 NA CASIGRYGRANEQYF TGTGCCAGCATTGGGCGGTACGGGAGGGCCAACGAGCAGTACTTC
TRBD2 TRBJ2-7 TRBV9 NA CASALAGGGEQYF TGTGCCAGCGCCCTAGCGGGAGGTGGCGAGCAGTACTTC
TRBD2 TRBJ2-1 TRBV7-8 NA CASSWPGQSLAGGAYNEQFF TGTGCCAGCAGCTGGCCGGGACAGAGCCTAGCGGGAGGAGCCTACAATGAGCAGTTCTTC
TRBD2 TRBJ2-1 TRBV10-3 NA CAISLGLAATYNEQFF TGTGCCATCAGTTTGGGACTAGCGGCTACCTACAATGAGCAGTTCTTC
TRBD2 TRBJ2-1 TRBV2 NA CASDGTSGRWGYNEQFF TGTGCCAGTGACGGGACTAGCGGGAGGTGGGGGTACAATGAGCAGTTCTTC
NA TRBJ1-1 TRBV11-2 NA CASSAAGGLNTEAFF TGTGCCAGCAGCGCTGCCGGGGGGTTGAACACTGAAGCTTTCTTT
NA TRBJ1-4 TRBV4-2 NA CASSQDSRRGDEKLFF TGTGCCAGCAGCCAAGATTCGAGACGGGGGGATGAAAAACTGTTTTTT
NA TRBJ2-1 TRBV4-3 NA CASSQERAFHEQFF TGCGCCAGCAGCCAAGAGAGAGCTTTCCATGAGCAGTTCTTC
NA TRBJ1-1 TRBV7-2 NA CASSLGGENTEAFF TGTGCCAGCAGCTTAGGGGGCGAGAACACTGAAGCTTTCTTT
NA TRBJ2-2 TRBV7-8 NA CASSTGQSNTGELFF TGTGCCAGCAGCACTGGACAGTCAAACACCGGGGAGCTGTTTTTT
TRBD1 TRBJ1-4 TRBV18 NA CASSQKARTGGHEKLFF TGTGCCAGCTCCCAGAAGGCACGTACAGGGGGCCATGAAAAACTGTTTTTT
NA TRBJ2-1 TRBV10-3 once CAISESKGALNNEQFF TGTGCCATCAGTGAGTCGAAAGGGGCGCTGAACAATGAGCAGTTCTTC
NA TRBJ2-1 TRBV9 NA CASSVGVGASYNEQFF TGTGCCAGCAGCGTAGGGGTAGGGGCCTCCTACAATGAGCAGTTCTTC
NA TRBJ1-1 TRBV25-1 NA CASSDRWVAEAFF TGTGCCAGCAGCGACAGATGGGTGGCTGAAGCTTTCTTT
NA TRBJ1-5 TRBV27 few CASSLLGFGQPQHF TGTGCCAGCAGTTTACTTGGGTTCGGGCAGCCCCAGCATTTT
NA TRBJ1-2 TRBV28 NA CASSLPGRYTF TGTGCCAGCAGTTTACCAGGGCGCTACACCTTC
NA TRBJ2-5 TRBV5-6 NA CASSDSLRPGETQYF TGTGCCAGCAGCGACAGTCTCCGTCCTGGGGAGACCCAGTACTTC
TRBD1 TRBJ1-1 TRBV7-3 few CASSLGGGRTEAFF TGTGCCAGCAGCTTAGGAGGGGGCCGGACTGAAGCTTTCTTT
TRBD1 TRBJ2-1 TRBV9 NA CASSGGTGSYNEQFF TGTGCCAGCAGCGGAGGGACAGGGTCTTACAATGAGCAGTTCTTC
TRBD1 TRBJ2-7 TRBV2 few CASSLEGQGRLYF TGTGCCAGCAGTTTAGAAGGACAGGGCAGGCTGTACTTC